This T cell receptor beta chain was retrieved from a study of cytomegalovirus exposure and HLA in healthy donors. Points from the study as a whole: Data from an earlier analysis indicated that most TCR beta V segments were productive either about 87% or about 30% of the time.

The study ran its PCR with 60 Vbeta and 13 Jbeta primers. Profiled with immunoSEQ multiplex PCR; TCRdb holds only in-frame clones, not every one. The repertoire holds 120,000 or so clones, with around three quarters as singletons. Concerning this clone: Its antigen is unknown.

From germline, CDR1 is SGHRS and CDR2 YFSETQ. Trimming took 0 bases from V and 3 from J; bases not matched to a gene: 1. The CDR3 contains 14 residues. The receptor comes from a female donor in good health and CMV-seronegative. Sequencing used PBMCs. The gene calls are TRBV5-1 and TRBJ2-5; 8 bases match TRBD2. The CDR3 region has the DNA TGCGCCAGCAGCTTGGACGGGGGGGAAGAGACCCAGTACTTC. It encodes CASSLDGGEETQYF.